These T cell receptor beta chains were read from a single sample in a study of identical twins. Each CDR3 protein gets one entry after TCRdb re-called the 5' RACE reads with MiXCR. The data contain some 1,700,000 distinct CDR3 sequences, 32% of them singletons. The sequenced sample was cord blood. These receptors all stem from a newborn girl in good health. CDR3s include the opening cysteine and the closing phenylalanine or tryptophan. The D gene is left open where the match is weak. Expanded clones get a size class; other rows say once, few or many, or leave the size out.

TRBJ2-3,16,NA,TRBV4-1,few,CASSQVTGSSTDTQYF,TGCGCCAGCAGCCAAGTTACAGGGTCTAGCACAGATACGCAGTATTTT
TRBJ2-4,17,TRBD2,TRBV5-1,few,CASSFGLAGIAKNIQYF,TGCGCCAGCAGCTTTGGACTAGCGGGGATAGCCAAAAACATTCAGTACTTC
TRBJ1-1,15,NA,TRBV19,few,CASSPRLPRHTEAFF,TGTGCCAGTAGTCCGCGACTCCCGAGGCACACTGAAGCTTTCTTT
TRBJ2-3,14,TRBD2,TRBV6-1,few,CASREREGRDTQYF,TGTGCCAGCAGGGAGCGGGAGGGCAGGGATACGCAGTATTTT
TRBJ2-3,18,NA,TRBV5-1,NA,CASSLGLTGWIGTDTQYF,TGCGCCAGCAGCTTGGGGCTTACAGGGTGGATTGGCACAGATACGCAGTATTTT
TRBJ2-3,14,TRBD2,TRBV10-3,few,CAISTAGGADTQYF,TGTGCCATCAGTACGGCGGGGGGAGCAGATACGCAGTATTTT
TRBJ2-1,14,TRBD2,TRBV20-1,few,CSAQAGVSYNEQFF,TGCAGTGCTCAAGCGGGAGTGTCCTACAATGAGCAGTTCTTC
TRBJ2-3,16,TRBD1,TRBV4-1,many,CASSLGQGARTDTQYF,TGCGCCAGCAGCCTGGGACAGGGGGCTCGCACAGATACGCAGTATTTT
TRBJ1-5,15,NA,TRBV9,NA,CASSVGKGWNQPQHF,TGTGCCAGCAGCGTAGGCAAGGGTTGGAATCAGCCCCAGCATTTT
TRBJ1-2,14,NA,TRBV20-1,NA,CSATFYGSNYGYTF,TGTAGTGCAACTTTTTACGGGAGTAACTATGGCTACACCTTC
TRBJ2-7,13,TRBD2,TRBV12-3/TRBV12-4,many,CASSKGLAYEQYF,TGTGCCAGCTCAAAGGGACTAGCTTACGAGCAGTACTTC
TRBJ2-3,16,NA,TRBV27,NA,CASSLKAGVYTDTQSF,TGTGCCAGCAGTTTAAAGGCGGGCGTATACACAGATACGCAGTCTTTT
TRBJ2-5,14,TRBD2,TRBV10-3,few,CAISPSGGRETQYF,TGTGCCATCAGTCCTAGCGGGGGACGGGAGACCCAGTACTTC
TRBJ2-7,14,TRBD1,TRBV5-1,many,CASSFRQGPYEQYF,TGCGCCAGCAGCTTCCGACAGGGTCCCTACGAGCAGTACTTC
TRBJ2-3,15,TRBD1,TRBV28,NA,CASSLRQGVFDTQYF,TGTGCCAGCAGTTTAAGACAGGGAGTTTTTGATACGCAGTATTTT
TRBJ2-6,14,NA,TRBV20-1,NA,CSARPGAGANVLTF,TGCAGTGCTAGGCCAGGGGCTGGGGCCAACGTCCTGACTTTC
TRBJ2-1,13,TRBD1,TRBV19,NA,CAIRDRTPDEQFF,TGTGCGATAAGGGACAGGACGCCCGATGAGCAGTTCTTC
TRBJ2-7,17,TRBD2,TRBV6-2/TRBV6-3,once,CASRLGTSGISSYEQYF,TGTGCCAGCAGGCTCGGGACCAGCGGGATCAGCTCCTACGAGCAGTACTTC
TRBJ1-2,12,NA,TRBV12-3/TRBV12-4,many,CASSLDRYGYTF,TGTGCCAGCAGCTTAGACCGCTATGGCTACACCTTC
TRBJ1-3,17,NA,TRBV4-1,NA,CASSQGPAPGSGNTIYF,TGCGCCAGCAGCCAAGGTCCGGCGCCAGGCTCTGGAAACACCATATATTTT
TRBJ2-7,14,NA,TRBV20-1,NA,CSARQGDFYNEQYF,TGCAGTGCTAGACAAGGGGACTTCTACAATGAGCAGTACTTC
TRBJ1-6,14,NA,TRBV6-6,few,CASSYLGSNSPLHF,TGTGCCAGCAGTTATCTTGGGTCTAACTCACCCCTCCACTTT
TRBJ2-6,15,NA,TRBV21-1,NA,CASFKVPSGANVLTF,TGTGCCAGCTTTAAGGTTCCCTCTGGGGCCAACGTCCTGACTTTC
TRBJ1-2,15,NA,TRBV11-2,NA,CASSFSSAYSYGYTF,TGTGCCAGCAGCTTTTCGTCAGCCTACTCCTATGGCTACACCTTC
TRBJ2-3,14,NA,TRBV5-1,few,CASSLRVPLDTQYF,TGCGCCAGCAGCTTGAGGGTCCCCCTAGATACGCAGTATTTT
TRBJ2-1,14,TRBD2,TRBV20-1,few,CSGLAGALRNEQFF,TGCAGTGGACTAGCGGGGGCTTTGCGCAATGAGCAGTTCTTC
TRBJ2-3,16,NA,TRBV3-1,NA,CASSQDRTGRADTQYF,TGTGCCAGCAGCCAAGACCGAACGGGGCGGGCAGATACGCAGTATTTT
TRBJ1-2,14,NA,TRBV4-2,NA,CASSQDRRPLGYTF,TGTGCCAGCAGCCAAGATCGCAGACCGCTCGGCTACACCTTC